The present entry profiles one T cell receptor beta chain with its context. Germline lookup yields CDR1 SEHNR and CDR2 FQNEAQ (reference sequence). The CDR3 sequence is 15 residues long. After removal of 5 bases from V and 11 bases from J, the junction contained 10 bases not matched to a gene. This entry comes from a study of cytomegalovirus exposure and HLA in healthy donors. The PCR ran on 60 Vbeta and 13 Jbeta primers. Repertoires were generated with immunoSEQ multiplex PCR, while TCRdb's copy carries only in-frame clones and drops some. The sample is made up of 95,000 to 110,000 clones, and the top ten hold around 3.5% of it.

Sequencing was carried out using PBMCs. This chain links TRBV7-9 with TRBJ2-1; 12 nucleotides align to TRBD2. The TCR comes from a man in his forties or fifties in good health and CMV-seronegative. Written as DNA, the CDR3 is TGTGCCAGCAGCCCCACTCTTGGACTAGCGGGGAAGCAGTTCTTC. The encoded protein is CASSPTLGLAGKQFF.